These 17 T cell receptor beta chains were sequenced from one sample in a study of cytotoxic CD8 clonotypes in ibrutinib-treated CLL. Data came from immunoSEQ multiplex PCR; TCRdb stores just in-frame clones and leaves some out. The profile shows around 310,000 clones, around four fifths of them singletons. Sample: PBMCs, taken before ibrutinib treatment. The receptors were gathered from a human donor with chronic lymphocytic leukemia.

The chain uses TRBV4-3 and TRBJ1-5, with D perhaps matching TRBD1 (5 bases). The germline V gene encodes CDR1 LGHNA and CDR2 YSLEER. Trimming cost V 0 bases and J 5 bases, with 11 bases left between them. CDR3 size: 15 residues. CDR3 region: CASSQDSGLYQPQHF. For the CDR3, the DNA is TGCGCCAGCAGCCAAGATTCGGGACTTTATCAGCCCCAGCATTTT.

V and J are TRBV6-6 and TRBJ1-2, with D possibly being TRBD1 (6 bases). V lost 6 bases, J lost 2 bases, and 10 bases lay in between. The CDR3 spans 13 residues. The germline V gene encodes CDR1 MNHNY and CDR2 SVGAGI (reference sequence). The CDR3 region has the DNA TGTGCCAGCAGACCGGGACAAAACTATGGCTACACCTTC. Protein: CASRPGQNYGYTF.

V usage is TRBV27 and J usage is TRBJ1-5; D is perhaps TRBD1 (5 bases). Germline V lookup: CDR1 MNHEY, CDR2 SMNVEV (reference sequence). Trimming removed 2 bases at V and 0 bases at J, with 8 bases between. The length of the CDR3 is 15 residues. DNA for the CDR3: TGTGCCAGCAGTTTAGGAAGGGGTAGCAATCAGCCCCAGCATTTT. Translating gives CASSLGRGSNQPQHF.

In this sample, this clone turned up a few times. This rearrangement joins TRBV7-2 to TRBJ2-5, with no clear D. In germline, CDR1 is SGHTA, CDR2 FQGNSA. This CDR3 contains 13 residues. V lost 5 bases to trimming and J lost 5 bases, with 12 bases between them. Written as DNA, the CDR3 is TGTGCCAGCAGCCCCAGTAGTGCCGAGACCCAGTACTTC. Translating gives CASSPSSAETQYF.

The rearrangement links TRBV10-3 to TRBJ2-5; 7 nucleotides align to TRBD1. Germline V gene lookup returns CDR1 ENHRY and CDR2 SYGVKD. Losses at the gene ends were 2 bases for V and 1 base for J; bases not matched to a gene: 4. This CDR3 spans 15 amino acids. CDR3 region: CAISEQGTVQETQYF. In DNA form, the CDR3 reads TGTGCCATCAGTGAGCAAGGGACAGTCCAAGAGACCCAGTACTTC.

The CDR3 DNA reads TGTGCCAGTTCGACTAGCGGCTTAGATACGCAGTATTTT. This encodes CASSTSGLDTQYF. The chain carries TRBV27 and TRBJ2-3; 9 bases fit TRBD2. This CDR3 comprises 13 residues. Germline V gives CDR1 MNHEY, CDR2 SMNVEV (reference sequence). The ends lost 9 bases at V and 5 bases at J; junction bases unmatched: 6.

This chain uses TRBV10-3 with TRBJ1-5, with D hard to call. The ends were cut back, 2 bases at V and 4 bases at J, with 3 bases in the middle. CDR1 ENHRY and CDR2 SYGVKD come from the germline V gene. The CDR3 has 12 amino acids. The DNA of the CDR3 is TGTGCCATCAGTGAGGAGAATCAGCCCCAGCATTTT. This gives the protein CAISEENQPQHF.

The chain carries TRBV4-1 and TRBJ2-5; 14 positions agree with TRBD2. The V segment lost 0 bases and the J segment 5 bases; nucleotides outside the gene matches: 5. Germline CDR1 reads MGHRA; CDR2 reads YSYEKL. The CDR3 spans 17 residues. The CDR3 sequence: CASSQETSGRVGETQYF. DNA of the CDR3: TGCGCCAGCAGCCAAGAGACTAGCGGGAGGGTGGGGGAGACCCAGTACTTC.

The V and J genes are TRBV5-6 and TRBJ2-7; D is perhaps TRBD1 (8 bases). V lost 2 bases, J lost 6 bases, and 12 bases lay in between. CDR3 length: 13 amino acids. CDR1 and CDR2 (germline): SGHDT, YYEEEE. This chain's CDR3 is CASSFSGTGEQYF. The CDR3 DNA follows: TGTGCCAGCAGCTTCAGCGGGACAGGCGAGCAGTACTTC. The full variable domain, its missing parts supplied by reference TRBV5-6 and TRBJ2-7, is DAGVTQSPTHLIKTRGQQVTLRCSPKSGHDTVSWYQQALGQGPQFIFQYYEEEERQRGNFPDRFSGHQFPNYSSELNVNALLLGDSALYLCASSFSGTGEQYFGPGTRLTVT.

J is TRBJ1-2 and V is TRBV14; D unclear. The germline V gene encodes CDR1 SGHDN and CDR2 FVKESK. The CDR3 covers 14 residues. With 4 bases removed from V and 4 bases from J, the gap between germline ends came to 13 bases. CDR3 DNA: TGTGCCAGCAGCCCAACGGGGTCTTCCTATGGCTACACCTTC. Its translation is CASSPTGSSYGYTF.

The chain is built from TRBV5-1 and TRBJ2-1; 11 positions agree with TRBD2. The CDR3 spans 17 residues. The V segment lost 4 bases and the J segment 1 base; nucleotides outside the gene matches: 7. Germline V gene data show CDR1 as SGHRS and CDR2 as YFSETQ. The CDR3 DNA follows: TGCGCCAGCAGCCCCGGACTAGCGGGCCAGTCCTACAATGAGCAGTTCTTC. This codes for CASSPGLAGQSYNEQFF.

The gene calls are TRBV11-2 and TRBJ2-7; D ambiguous. Germline V gene data show CDR1 as SGHAT and CDR2 as FQNNGV. The V end lost 1 base, the J end lost 4 bases, and 14 bases lay between the germline ends. This CDR3 has 15 residues. As DNA, the CDR3 is TGTGCCAGCAGCTTAGGGTTAGGTCCCTCTTACGAGCAGTACTTC. Amino acids: CASSLGLGPSYEQYF.

This chain connects TRBV4-3 to TRBJ2-5, with TRBD1 as a possible D gene (5 bases). Trimming removed 0 bases from V and 7 bases from J, with 15 bases in between. Germline values: CDR1 LGHNA, CDR2 YSLEER. The CDR3 has 15 residues. CDR3 residues: CASSQDRTQGATQYF. In DNA, the CDR3 is TGCGCCAGCAGCCAAGACCGGACGCAAGGGGCGACCCAGTACTTC.

This clone occurred once. This chain connects TRBV27 to TRBJ1-2; the match to TRBD1 covers 8 bases. Unmatched junction bases numbered 9, after V lost 4 bases and J lost 8 bases. Germline CDR1 is MNHEY and CDR2 is SMNVEV (reference sequence). The CDR3 has 14 amino acids. The CDR3 DNA is TGTGCCAGCAGTTCGGGGACAGGAATCCTAGGCTACACCTTC. Translated: CASSSGTGILGYTF.

V usage is TRBV5-1 and J usage is TRBJ2-7, with D unresolved. The CDR3 is 13 residues long. The V end lost 0 bases, the J end lost 3 bases, and 7 bases lay between the germline ends. The germline V gene has CDR1 SGHRS and CDR2 YFSETQ. The CDR3 DNA follows: TGCGCCAGCAGCTTGGGACTTAACTACGAGCAGTACTTC. This gives the protein CASSLGLNYEQYF.

This clone has only a few counts. Here the CDR3 DNA reads TGTGCCACCAGCAGAAGGTCAGGCAACCGAGCCTACAATGAGCAGTTCTTC. Translating gives CATSRRSGNRAYNEQFF. The gene calls are TRBV15 and TRBJ2-1, with D unclear. The ends were cut back, 2 bases at V and 2 bases at J, with 16 bases in the middle. The CDR3 covers 17 residues. The V gene's germline CDR1 is LNHNV and CDR2 YYDKDF (reference sequence).

This clone was recorded only once. The chain combines TRBV28 with TRBJ2-5; a possible D gene is TRBD1 (6 bases). The CDR3 runs 13 residues. CDR1 and CDR2 from the germline V gene are MDHEN and SYDVKM. The germline V and J ends were trimmed by 7 bases and 2 bases, with 11 bases remaining between them. Here the CDR3 reads CASNIQGQETQYF. The DNA for the CDR3 is TGTGCCAGCAATATACAGGGTCAAGAGACCCAGTACTTC.